This T cell receptor (beta chain) was profiled in a study of identifying expanded T cells in peripheral blood. Clones were sequenced by immunoSEQ multiplex PCR, and TCRdb holds only the in-frame ones, with some missing. The repertoire includes 81,000 or so clones, 84% of them detected once, and around 19% sits in the top ten. V lost 0 bases to trimming and J lost 6 bases; unmatched junction nucleotides: 4. CDR3 size: 15 residues. Germline values: CDR1 LNHDA, CDR2 SQIVND (reference sequence). The V and J genes are TRBV19 and TRBJ1-5; TRBD1 matches at 8 bases. The sample taken for sequencing was blood. This receptor was identified in a person aged 18-70 years in good health. CDR3 sequence reads: CASSIDGQGSQPQHF. The CDR3 bases are TGTGCCAGTAGTATAGACGGACAGGGCTCTCAGCCCCAGCATTTT.